The rows below give T cell receptor beta chains drawn from one sample of a study of blood T cell repertoires in COVID-19. Method: immunoSEQ multiplex PCR; TCRdb's copy keeps in-frame clones and lacks some. The repertoire holds roughly 260,000 clones, with roughly four fifths as singletons. Material for sequencing was peripheral blood. The receptors originated from a woman aged 70-85 years with acute or convalescent COVID-19. CDR3s include the opening cysteine and the closing phenylalanine or tryptophan. The D gene is left open where the match is weak. Only part of the rows carry a size: once, few, many, or a class if the clone is expanded.

D gene | clone size | J gene | V gene | CDR3 DNA | CDR3 protein
TRBD1 | - | TRBJ1-1 | TRBV5-1 | TGCGCCAGCAGCCTGGGACAGGGGGCTGAAGCTTTCTTT | CASSLGQGAEAFF
- | - | TRBJ1-5 | TRBV19 | TGTGCCAGTAGTATGATGGCAGGCGAGTGGAGGCAGCCCCAGCATTTT | CASSMMAGEWRQPQHF
TRBD1 | - | TRBJ2-7 | TRBV6-5 | TGTGCCAGCAGTTACGAGGCAGGGGGACACGAGCAGTACTTC | CASSYEAGGHEQYF
TRBD1 | - | TRBJ2-5 | TRBV29-1 | TGCAGCGTTCTGGACAGGGCGCAAGAGACCCAGTACTTC | CSVLDRAQETQYF
- | - | TRBJ1-1 | TRBV4-3 | TGCGCCAGCAGCCCGTCGCGGGTTATGAACACTGAAGCTTTCTTT | CASSPSRVMNTEAFF
TRBD1 | - | TRBJ2-5 | TRBV4-1 | TGCGCCAGCAGACCCTCCGGGACAGGGGCTGCAGAGACCCAGTACTTC | CASRPSGTGAAETQYF
- | - | TRBJ1-6 | TRBV4-3 | TGCGCCAGCAGCCAAGTAACTACATATAATTCACCCCTCCACTTT | CASSQVTTYNSPLHF
- | - | TRBJ1-3 | TRBV7-6 | TGTGCCAGCAGCTTAGCGGGGGGAACTGGAAACACCATATATTTT | CASSLAGGTGNTIYF
- | - | TRBJ2-2 | TRBV18 | TGTGCCAGCTCACCGGTCAGGGCCGGGGAGCTGTTTTTT | CASSPVRAGELFF
- | - | TRBJ1-1 | TRBV5-1 | TGCGCCAGCAGCCAAGGGGTTTTTGGCACTGAAGCTTTCTTT | CASSQGVFGTEAFF
- | many | TRBJ2-2 | TRBV6-2/TRBV6-3 | TGTGCCAGCAGTTCGGACGACTATGGGGAGCTGTTTTTT | CASSSDDYGELFF
- | - | TRBJ1-6 | TRBV5-1 | TGCGCCAGCAGCTTGGTACAGGCTAGGGGCTCACCCCTCCACTTT | CASSLVQARGSPLHF
- | - | TRBJ2-7 | TRBV11-2 | TGTGCCAGCAGCCGATGGACAGACGAGCAGTACTTC | CASSRWTDEQYF
- | - | TRBJ1-2 | TRBV7-2 | TGTGCCAGCAGCTTAGCGGCTTCTGCTAACTATGGCTACACCTTC | CASSLAASANYGYTF
- | - | TRBJ2-7 | TRBV11-2 | TGTGCCAGCAGCTTAGCAAGCCTCGGGAACTACGAGCAGTACTTC | CASSLASLGNYEQYF
- | - | TRBJ2-5 | TRBV6-2/TRBV6-3 | TGTGCCAGCAGTTACTCGACACCACAAGAGACCCAGTACTTC | CASSYSTPQETQYF
TRBD2 | - | TRBJ2-3 | TRBV2 | TGTGCCAGCAGTCAGGGACTAGCGGGGGGGTCTCCATATACGCAGTATTTT | CASSQGLAGGSPYTQYF
TRBD2 | - | TRBJ2-7 | TRBV30 | TGTGCCTGGACCGGGGGGTTCGAGCAGTACTTC | CAWTGGFEQYF
- | - | TRBJ1-1 | TRBV19 | TGTGCCAGCCGTATCCGGGGAAACCAACTGAACACTGAAGCTTTCTTT | CASRIRGNQLNTEAFF
- | - | TRBJ1-2 | TRBV6-5 | TGTGCCAGCAGTAGCGAGGCCCCTTGGGACTATGGCTACACCTTC | CASSSEAPWDYGYTF
- | - | TRBJ2-1 | TRBV28 | TGTGCCAGCAGTACGAACCCACAGCTCAGGGGAGGGGGGCGTAATGAGCAGTTCTTC | CASSTNPQLRGGGRNEQFF
- | - | TRBJ2-7 | TRBV20-1 | TGCAGTGCTAGTTACTTCGGGCAGGGCTCCTACGAGCAGTACTTC | CSASYFGQGSYEQYF
- | - | TRBJ1-1 | TRBV27 | TGTGCCAGCAGTTTATCCCGGCGGGTTGGCGCTGAAGCTTTCTTT | CASSLSRRVGAEAFF
- | - | TRBJ1-5 | TRBV24-1 | TGTGCCACCAGTGAGAGGGAGGGGAGGCCCCAGCATTTT | CATSEREGRPQHF
- | - | TRBJ1-3 | TRBV9 | TGTGCCAGCAGCGTCCAGGGAGGAGGAAACACCATATATTTT | CASSVQGGGNTIYF
TRBD2 | - | TRBJ2-3 | TRBV10-3 | TGTGCCATCAGTGATATAGCGGGGGGGCCGACAGATACGCAGTATTTT | CAISDIAGGPTDTQYF
- | once | TRBJ1-2 | TRBV28 | TGTGCCAGCAACCCCTCGGGATATGGCTACACCTTC | CASNPSGYGYTF
- | - | TRBJ1-2 | TRBV28 | TGTGCCAGCAGTTATGGGGGGGCGCTAGGCTACACCTTC | CASSYGGALGYTF
- | - | TRBJ1-6 | TRBV6-6 | TGTGCCAGCAGTCCCCGGGACACCTCCGCCAATTCACCCCTCCACTTT | CASSPRDTSANSPLHF
TRBD1 | few | TRBJ1-6 | TRBV28 | TGTGCCAGCAGTTCTCCGGGTGACAGGGGGTTACTTAATTCACCCCTCCACTTT | CASSSPGDRGLLNSPLHF
- | - | TRBJ1-6 | TRBV9 | TGTGCCAGCAGCTTTGGGGGCCGGCGTAACTCACCCCTCCACTTT | CASSFGGRRNSPLHF
- | - | TRBJ1-2 | TRBV5-4 | TGTGCCAGCAGCTTGAGCCAGGAGGCGTTAGGCTATGGCTACACCTTC | CASSLSQEALGYGYTF
- | few | TRBJ1-1 | TRBV11-2 | TGTGCCAGCAGCGGGCTGCGTGAAGCTTTCTTT | CASSGLREAFF
- | once | TRBJ1-5 | TRBV6-6 | TGTGCCAGCAGTTACATTCAGAGCAATCAGCCCCAGCATTTT | CASSYIQSNQPQHF
- | - | TRBJ1-4 | TRBV21-1 | TGTGCCAGCAGCAAGAGGGGGCCGACTAATGAAAAACTGTTTTTT | CASSKRGPTNEKLFF
- | - | TRBJ1-3 | TRBV10-3 | TGTGCCATCAGTGAGTCGGGGGGTGCCGGCAACACCATATATTTT | CAISESGGAGNTIYF
TRBD2 | - | TRBJ2-5 | TRBV28 | TGTGCCAGCAGGATCGGGGGGGCCCCAGAGACCCAGTACTTC | CASRIGGAPETQYF
- | - | TRBJ2-5 | TRBV7-2 | TGTGCCAGCAGCCGGCAACTCCAGGGGGAGACCCAGTACTTC | CASSRQLQGETQYF
- | - | TRBJ1-1 | TRBV5-1 | TGCGCCAGCAGCTTGAGGGCGGGGAACACTGAAGCTTTCTTT | CASSLRAGNTEAFF
- | - | TRBJ2-5 | TRBV5-1 | TGCGCCAGCAGCCTAATGTCGGGGGTAAAAGAGACCCAGTACTTC | CASSLMSGVKETQYF
- | - | TRBJ2-5 | TRBV3-1/TRBV3-2 | TGTGCCAGCAGCCAAGATCCGGTTAGAGCCGAGACCCAGTACTTC | CASSQDPVRAETQYF
- | - | TRBJ1-5 | TRBV19 | TGTGCCAGTAGTACCCTAACAGGGATTAGAAGCAATCAGCCCCAGCATTTT | CASSTLTGIRSNQPQHF
- | - | TRBJ1-2 | TRBV19 | TGTGCCAGTAGCCTACAGGGATATGGCTACACCTTC | CASSLQGYGYTF
- | - | TRBJ1-2 | TRBV6-4 | TGTGCCAGCAGGCCTACAGGGACCCTAAACTATGGCTACACCTTC | CASRPTGTLNYGYTF
TRBD2 | - | TRBJ2-7 | TRBV7-2 | TGTGCCAGCAGCTCTATAGCGGGGAACGAGCAGTACTTC | CASSSIAGNEQYF
- | - | TRBJ1-1 | TRBV5-6 | TGTGCCAGCAGCTTGGTTCTACAGGGTACCACTGAAGCTTTCTTT | CASSLVLQGTTEAFF
- | - | TRBJ2-7 | TRBV25-1 | TGTGCCAGCAGTGGGGCGGGGACCTACGAGCAGTACTTC | CASSGAGTYEQYF
TRBD1 | many | TRBJ2-7 | TRBV5-5 | TGTGCCAGCAGTTGGACAGGGGGCGGATCTGAAGAGCAGTACTTC | CASSWTGGGSEEQYF
- | - | TRBJ2-2 | TRBV10-3 | TGTGCCATCAGGCCAGGGGAAGGTACCGGGGAGCTGTTTTTT | CAIRPGEGTGELFF
TRBD2 | - | TRBJ2-3 | TRBV7-7 | TGTGCCAGCAGCCCCAGCGGGGGTAGCACAGATACGCAGTATTTT | CASSPSGGSTDTQYF
- | - | TRBJ2-2 | TRBV5-4 | TGTGCCAGCAGCGCCGTAGCAGCCGGGGAGCTGTTTTTT | CASSAVAAGELFF
- | - | TRBJ2-2 | TRBV29-1 | TGCAGCGTTGGGGGGGACGGGGAGCTGTTTTTT | CSVGGDGELFF
TRBD2 | - | TRBJ2-3 | TRBV5-4 | TGTGCCAGCAGCTTGGGGTCTAGCGGACGCACAGATACGCAGTATTTT | CASSLGSSGRTDTQYF
TRBD1 | - | TRBJ2-7 | TRBV7-9 | TGTGCCAGCAGCCGATTGGGACAGGGGCGGCGTTACGAGCAGTACTTC | CASSRLGQGRRYEQYF
TRBD1 | - | TRBJ2-1 | TRBV27 | TGTGCCAGCAGTTTAGAGGACAGGGCAAGCAATGAGCAGTTCTTC | CASSLEDRASNEQFF
- | - | TRBJ2-3 | TRBV6-5 | TGTGCCAGCAGTTATCTCCAACAGACAGATACGCAGTATTTT | CASSYLQQTDTQYF
- | - | TRBJ2-1 | TRBV7-9 | TGTGCCAGCAGCGAGACAGTTAGCTCCTACAATGAGCAGTTCTTC | CASSETVSSYNEQFF
- | - | TRBJ2-7 | TRBV6-2/TRBV6-3 | TGTGCCAGCAGTGATGACTCCCTCCTTTCCTACGAGCAGTACTTC | CASSDDSLLSYEQYF